The clone carrying this T cell receptor beta chain occurred many times. A single record per CDR3 protein comes from TCRdb applying MiXCR to the PCR reads. The sample consists of 90,000 or so distinct CDR3 sequences, about half of them appearing once. This sample is drawn from a study of CDR3 diversity in severe acne. Germline CDR1 MNHEY, CDR2 SVGEGT. Unmatched junction bases numbered 10, after V lost 6 bases and J lost 1 base. The CDR3 runs 16 residues. The sequence came from a male donor in good health, serving as a control. The chain is built from TRBV6-2 or TRBV6-3 and TRBJ2-7, with TRBD1 identical over 9 bases. The sequenced material came from blood. This CDR3 is CASSLSDRGKSYEQYF. In nucleotides, the CDR3 is TGTGCCAGCAGCCTTTCAGACAGGGGGAAGTCCTACGAGCAGTACTTC.